One sample yielded the 8 T cell receptor beta chains listed below, sequenced in a study of graft-versus-host responses after intestinal transplantation (dated by TCRdb to 2020 to 2023). The library came from the immunoSEQ multiplex PCR assay. Imported from immuneACCESS, the table was reduced by TCRdb to in-frame sequences with V and J called. These copies leave out some clones; in studies compared against another copy, an unresolved V gene accounts for under half, and the cause of the remainder is not known. The sample records approximately 100,000 clones, roughly 88% of which are singletons. Almost 1.5% of the sample lies in the top ten. Material: PBMCs, obtained 255 days after intestinal transplant. The receptors originated from a human patient who received an intestinal transplant, so some T cells may come from the graft donor.

The chain uses TRBV9 and TRBJ2-5, with 11 positions matching TRBD1. The end of the DNA aligns better with TRBJ2-7, so the J call may be wrong. The germline gives CDR1 SGDLS, CDR2 YYNGEE. The CDR3 totals 14 residues. This CDR3 reads CASSPGQGAYEQYF. DNA of the CDR3: TGTGCCAGCAGTCCGGGACAGGGGGCCTACGAGCAGTACTTC.

The V and J genes are TRBV30 and TRBJ1-2; 7 nucleotides align to TRBD1. The CDR3 spans 12 residues. Germline CDR1 reads GTSNPN; CDR2 reads SVGIG (reference sequence). The V gene end was trimmed by 6 bases and the J gene end by 5 bases; junction bases not matched to a gene: 6. Here the CDR3 reads CACTGVGYGYTF. The CDR3 DNA is TGTGCCTGCACAGGGGTCGGGTATGGCTACACCTTC.

The chain couples TRBV6-1 to TRBJ1-1, with a possible D match to TRBD1 (5 bases). The germline V and J ends were trimmed by 1 base and 5 bases, with 14 bases remaining between them. Germline V gives CDR1 MNHNS, CDR2 SASEGT. The CDR3 spans 15 residues. The CDR3 here is CASSEGVGAVTEAFF. The CDR3 bases are TGTGCCAGCAGTGAAGGAGTAGGGGCTGTTACTGAAGCTTTCTTT.

This clone was observed once. The chain is built from TRBV6-6 and TRBJ2-1; D possibly corresponds to TRBD1 (7 bases). Trimming stripped 5 bases from V and 3 bases from J, with 14 bases between. There are 15 residues in the CDR3. Germline values: CDR1 MNHNY, CDR2 SVGAGI (reference sequence). The CDR3 DNA follows: TGTGCCAGCAGTCCCAGGGGGGAGGTCTACAATGAGCAGTTCTTC. It encodes CASSPRGEVYNEQFF.

The chain has TRBV6-1 and TRBJ1-3; D unclear. Germline CDR1 reads MNHNS; CDR2 reads SASEGT. V shed 5 bases and J shed 4 bases, with 3 bases lying between them. The CDR3 runs 11 residues. The CDR3: CASSTGNTIYF. The CDR3 DNA reads as TGTGCCAGCAGTACCGGAAACACCATATATTTT.

The chain has TRBV6-1 and TRBJ2-5; D remains unclear. Germline CDR1 and CDR2: MNHNS and SASEGT. CDR3 size: 17 residues. The V end was cut by 0 bases, the J end by 2 bases, with 16 bases between. The CDR3 bases are TGTGCCAGCAGTGAAGCGCTTCGGGCAGCCTTTCAAGAGACCCAGTACTTC. Translated, it gives CASSEALRAAFQETQYF.

There are a few counts of this clone. The chain links TRBV6-4 to TRBJ1-1; 8 bases map to TRBD1. This CDR3 contains 15 residues. V was clipped by 3 bases and J by 2 bases; unmatched bases: 5. Germline-derived CDR1 and CDR2 are MRHNA and SNTAGT. CDR3 DNA sequence: TGTGCCAGCAGTGAATACAGGGGGACAAACACTGAAGCTTTCTTT. It codes for CASSEYRGTNTEAFF.

This chain links TRBV27 with TRBJ2-1, with 9 bases identical to TRBD1. V was pared by 7 bases and J by 4 bases, with 14 bases of the junction left unmatched. Germline V CDR1 and CDR2: MNHEY, SMNVEV (reference sequence). This CDR3 has 17 residues. Here the CDR3 reads CASTQVSPTGGYNEQFF. CDR3 coding DNA: TGTGCCAGCACCCAAGTATCTCCGACAGGGGGGTACAATGAGCAGTTCTTC.